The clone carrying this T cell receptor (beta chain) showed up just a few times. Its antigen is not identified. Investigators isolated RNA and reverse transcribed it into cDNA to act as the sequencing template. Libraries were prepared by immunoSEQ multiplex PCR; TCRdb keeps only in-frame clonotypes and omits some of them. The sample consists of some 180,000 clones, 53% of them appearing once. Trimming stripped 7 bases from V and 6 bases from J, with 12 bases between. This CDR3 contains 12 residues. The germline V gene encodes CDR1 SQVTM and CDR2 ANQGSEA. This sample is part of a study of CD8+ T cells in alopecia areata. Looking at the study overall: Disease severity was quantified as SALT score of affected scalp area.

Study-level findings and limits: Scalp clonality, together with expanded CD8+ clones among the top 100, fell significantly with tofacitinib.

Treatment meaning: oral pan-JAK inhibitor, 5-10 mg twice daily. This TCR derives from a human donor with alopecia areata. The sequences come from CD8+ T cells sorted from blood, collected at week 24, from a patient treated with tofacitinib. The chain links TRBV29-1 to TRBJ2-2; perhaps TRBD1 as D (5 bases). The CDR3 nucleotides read TGCAGCGGTACCGACAGCGCCGGGGAGCTGTTTTTT. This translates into CSGTDSAGELFF.